A selection of T cell receptor beta chains follows, all from one sample in a study of T cell repertoires in cytomegalovirus infection. Each CDR3 protein is one row after TCRdb ran MiXCR on the reads. The sample has around 190,000 distinct CDR3 sequences; approximately 15% are singletons. Sequenced input: PBMCs. The receptors stem from a human donor in good health (CMV status not recorded). Some clones in this sample may be carry-over from other donors' samples. Each CDR3 is given without its conserved first and last residue. Rows give clone size only sometimes, using once, few, many, or a class for an expanded clone.

J gene: TRBJ1-4
clone size: NA
V gene: TRBV19
CDR3 protein: ASRQDEYEKLF

J gene: TRBJ2-5
clone size: many
V gene: TRBV2
CDR3 protein: ASSPGQLPMETQY

J gene: TRBJ2-2
clone size: many
V gene: TRBV7-6
CDR3 protein: AGGSSGPGELF

J gene: TRBJ1-2
clone size: many
V gene: TRBV7-3
CDR3 protein: ASSSSSGQGYGYT

J gene: TRBJ1-5
clone size: many
V gene: TRBV12-3/TRBV12-4
CDR3 protein: ASSSPPQPQH

J gene: TRBJ2-1
clone size: once
V gene: TRBV28
CDR3 protein: ASSRRTHMG

J gene: TRBJ1-4
clone size: few
V gene: TRBV6-5
CDR3 protein: ASSYGLGEDEKLF

J gene: TRBJ1-1
clone size: few
V gene: TRBV20-1
CDR3 protein: RTRGTNTEAF

J gene: TRBJ2-1
clone size: many
V gene: TRBV7-8
CDR3 protein: ASSLVRQAENEQF

J gene: TRBJ2-3
clone size: NA
V gene: TRBV12-5
CDR3 protein: ASGLPGPDTQY

J gene: TRBJ2-7
clone size: NA
V gene: TRBV29-1
CDR3 protein: SALAGGPLYEQY

J gene: TRBJ2-3
clone size: NA
V gene: TRBV14
CDR3 protein: ASSQDYGMLTDTQY

J gene: TRBJ2-7
clone size: many
V gene: TRBV7-2
CDR3 protein: ASSRSGSSYEQY

J gene: TRBJ1-4
clone size: few
V gene: TRBV10-3
CDR3 protein: AIGPSEKLF

J gene: TRBJ2-5
clone size: few
V gene: TRBV9
CDR3 protein: ASSVNGQGDETQY

J gene: TRBJ1-2
clone size: few
V gene: TRBV5-1
CDR3 protein: ASSLVGSDPGYT